Below, 14 T cell receptor beta chains from the same sample are listed, as sequenced in a study of breast tumors, draining lymph nodes, adjacent tissues. TCRdb processed the multiplex PCR reads anew with MiXCR; each CDR3 protein has one entry. Of about 15,000 distinct CDR3 sequences in the sample, about 45% were seen once. Material: tumor-adjacent breast tissue. These receptor sequences come from a female donor with breast cancer. Some clones in this sample may be carry-over from other donors' samples.

This clonotype was picked up many times. The chain is built from TRBV28 and TRBJ2-5; weak D call: TRBD2 (6 bases). This CDR3 spans 15 amino acids. Germline V CDR1 and CDR2: MDHEN, SYDVKM. V shed 7 bases and J shed 0 bases, with 15 bases lying between them. Written as DNA, the CDR3 is TGTGCCAGCACCCAATCGGCGGGGAACCAAGAGACCCAGTACTTC. It codes for CASTQSAGNQETQYF.

This clonotype was counted many times. The chain is built from TRBV27 and TRBJ2-3; either TRBD1 or TRBD2 may supply D (6 bases each). V was trimmed by 0 bases and J by 5 bases, leaving 15 bases between them. CDR1 is MNHEY and CDR2 is SMNVEV in the germline V gene (reference sequence). The CDR3 is 16 residues long. In DNA, the CDR3 is TGTGCCAGCAGTTTATCAGGGGGGAGTCGAGGAGATACGCAGTATTTT. Protein sequence: CASSLSGGSRGDTQYF.

Note on this clonotype: A junction end diverges from the germline sequence, so it may reflect a read error. The J gene is TRBJ2-5, the V gene TRBV7-6; tentatively, D is TRBD1 (6 bases). Germline V gives CDR1 SGHVS, CDR2 FNYEAQ. The CDR3 runs 15 residues. The CDR3 spells CASSLGFVQGETQHF. The CDR3 DNA follows: TGTGCCAGCAGCTTAGGCTTCGTACAGGGTGAGACCCAGCACTTC.

The chain's CDR3 is CASTVRGTSGGYEQYF. The CDR3 DNA reads TGTGCCAGCACTGTCCGGGGGACTAGCGGGGGCTACGAGCAGTACTTC. The chain uses TRBV2 and TRBJ2-7; 14 nucleotides align to TRBD2. The CDR3 has 16 amino acids. Germline V gene sequence: CDR1 SNHLY, CDR2 FYNNEI. V shed 7 bases and J 3 bases; nucleotides not matched to a gene: 8.

The rearrangement uses TRBV6-2 or TRBV6-3 and TRBJ1-5; D is uncertain. The CDR3 spans 13 residues. The V gene's germline CDR1 is MNHEY and CDR2 SVGEGT. Between the trimmed V and J ends, which lost 2 bases and 4 bases, there was a span of 6 bases. The CDR3 reads CASSYVGNQPQHF. The CDR3 bases are TGTGCCAGCAGTTACGTTGGGAATCAGCCCCAGCATTTT.

This clonotype qualifies as medium-sized. The chain recombines TRBV7-2 with TRBJ2-1; TRBD1 might be the D (8 bases). The ends were cut back, 8 bases at V and 4 bases at J, with 18 bases in the middle. The CDR3 has 15 amino acids. Germline V lookup: CDR1 SGHTA, CDR2 FQGNSA. Written as DNA, the CDR3 is TGTGCCAGCCACAGGGGGGGGGACAGATACAATGAGCAGTTCTTC. Amino acid sequence: CASHRGGDRYNEQFF.

This clonotype was seen ten or more times. This chain uses TRBV19 with TRBJ2-3; D might be TRBD2 (5 bases). V lost 4 bases to trimming and J lost 4 bases, with 12 bases between them. The germline CDR1 and CDR2 sequences are LNHDA and SQIVND (reference sequence). This CDR3 has 14 amino acids. The CDR3 reads CASSRRLWADTQYF. The CDR3 DNA reads as TGTGCCAGTAGTAGGAGGCTCTGGGCAGATACGCAGTATTTT.

This clonotype was detected only once. The chain combines TRBV20-1 with TRBJ2-5; D is ambiguous. Trimming removed 3 bases at V and 3 bases at J, with 5 bases between. The germline gives CDR1 DFQATT, CDR2 SNEGSKA (reference sequence). The CDR3 is 11 residues long. CDR3 residues: CSASPEETQYF. The CDR3 coding sequence is TGCAGTGCTAGCCCGGAAGAGACCCAGTACTTC.

The rearrangement links TRBV6-2 or TRBV6-3 to TRBJ1-2; weak D call: TRBD1 (5 bases). The CDR3 is 13 residues long. CDR1 and CDR2 from the germline V gene are MNHEY and SVGEGT. Trimming removed 6 bases at V and 5 bases at J, with 13 bases between. CDR3 loop: CASSYGTVYGYTF. The CDR3 DNA reads TGTGCCAGCAGCTATGGGACGGTTTATGGCTACACCTTC.

The chain employs TRBV12-3 or TRBV12-4 and TRBJ2-2; D remains unclear. Trimming removed 3 bases from V and 5 bases from J, with 4 bases in between. This CDR3 contains 12 residues. The CDR3 nucleotides read TGTGCCAGCAGTTTTAGAACCGGGGAGCTGTTTTTT. Translation: CASSFRTGELFF.

This clonotype is judged medium-sized (0.01 to 0.1%). The chain recombines TRBV20-1 with TRBJ2-3, with D tentatively TRBD2 (5 bases). CDR3 length equals 15 residues. V dropped 6 bases and J dropped 0 bases, with 16 bases sitting between them. Germline V lookup: CDR1 DFQATT, CDR2 SNEGSKA (reference sequence). CDR3 DNA sequence: TGCAGTGCCCAGAAGGGAGAGACTAGCACAGATACGCAGTATTTT. Translating gives CSAQKGETSTDTQYF.

This clonotype is judged medium-sized. The chain has TRBV2 and TRBJ2-7, with TRBD1 matching 8 bases. Per the germline V gene, CDR1 is SNHLY and CDR2 is FYNNEI. The CDR3 is 15 amino acids. Losses at the gene ends were 5 bases for V and 2 bases for J; bases not matched to a gene: 8. The CDR3 is CASSLGTGLTYEQYF. CDR3 bases: TGTGCCAGCAGTCTTGGGACAGGATTAACCTACGAGCAGTACTTC.

The chain combines TRBV10-2 with TRBJ2-5; D tentatively reads TRBD1 or TRBD2 (5 bases each). The CDR3 sequence is 16 residues long. Looked up from germline, CDR1 is WSHSY and CDR2 is SAAADI. V shed 3 bases and J shed 0 bases, with 14 bases lying between them. In DNA, the CDR3 is TGCGCCAGCAGTGACCTGGCAGGGAGTTACCAAGAGACCCAGTACTTC. Its protein product is CASSDLAGSYQETQYF.

Judged by abundance, this clonotype is medium-sized. The chain links TRBV2 to TRBJ2-3; possibly TRBD1 for D (5 bases). The germline CDR1 and CDR2 sequences are SNHLY and FYNNEI. V was clipped by 6 bases and J by 3 bases, with 16 bases between them. The CDR3 sequence is 15 residues long. Here the CDR3 DNA reads TGTGCCAGCAGAAAGGGTGGGGCGTGGACAGATACGCAGTATTTT. It specifies CASRKGGAWTDTQYF.